This record concerns one T cell receptor beta chain sequence. This receptor's antigen is unknown. Base-call qualities are not available, and no considerably larger clone is one nucleotide away. The cohort consisted of approximately 690 healthy bone marrow donors. Cohort members were all nominally healthy when sampled, although unrecorded immune exposures were likely present. The donor tested CMV seronegative and was one of the 352 seronegative cohort members. A peripheral blood sample was collected from each donor, and TCR beta sequencing was performed on peripheral blood mononuclear cells. The Qiagen DNeasy Blood Extraction Kit was used to extract genomic DNA from the blood cell samples. This record belongs to a study of cytomegalovirus exposure and HLA in healthy donors (dated by TCRdb to the late 2010s). Broadly, across the study: An earlier analysis of some 600 of the donors reported around 280 Gb of sequence data and around 100 million unique TCR beta sequences obtained from 150 million to 200 million T cells. Around 330 gigabases of sequencing data and 70 million to 100 million unique TCR sequences made up an early release that covered nearly 650 HLA-typed donors. Among the approximately 400 genotyped donors, more than 70% belonged to the genetic ancestry cluster associated with self-reported Caucasian donors. The aim of the study was to test whether cataloging public T cell receptors could identify signatures of past pathogen exposure. The T cell repertoires of around 670 subjects were profiled by immunosequencing and related to cytomegalovirus serostatus. A separate validation cohort of about 110 different subjects was used in addition to the roughly 700-subject first cohort. The study combined high-throughput TCR immunosequencing, statistical association of individual TCRs with disease status, and machine learning to predict cytomegalovirus infection status. A later analysis re-examined previously published TCR beta repertoires from just over 650 donors and added high-resolution HLA genotyping to investigate patterns of TCR occurrence. In the later analysis, no new phenotypic data were used to find candidate immune exposures; instead, reliance was placed on TCR beta sequences and their occurrence across donors. An earlier analysis of approximately 630 of the donors applied high-throughput TCR beta sequencing to assess whether each TCR beta V gene segment acted as functional or pseudogenic. Alongside the repertoire data, information on donor age, sex, ethnicity and CMV serostatus was compiled. A later genetic analysis used genome-wide SNP genotypes for 398 of the 666 donors, treating that subset as a discovery cohort. All discovery cohort repertoires had been generated using a single sequencing platform. HLA typing covered class I and class II loci at four-digit resolution. The number of donors typed differed by locus, with roughly 629-640 for A, B, C, DRB1 and DQB1, more than 500 for DQA1, 600 to 610 for DPA1, and roughly 450 for DPB1. Roughly five DR-DQ haplotypes were handled as single units for association and clustering, since linkage in the cohort was strong. On average, about 200,000 unique TCR beta nucleotide sequences were sequenced per donor among some 420 genotyped donors of the cohort, with roughly 19% of those sequences being non-productive.

CDR1 is given as SGHNT and CDR2 as YYREEE, both from the germline V gene (reference sequence). The junction carries 11 bases between V and J, which are trimmed by 3 bases and 1 base respectively. CDR3 length: 15 amino acids, cysteine to phenylalanine. The entry retains the CDR3 DNA only, 45 bases that are in frame from base 1. The full study reports these points: The study gave a list of around 170 TCR beta chains associated with cytomegalovirus. Because HLA typing was missing for some donors at each locus, association tests included only the typed subset. Correlated functional status among segregating V segments might be attributable to linkage disequilibrium, but an unknown experimental factor could not be ruled out. In this cohort, only TCR beta chains were sequenced, and detectable features were limited by the absence of alpha or paired-chain data. The authors suggested that the approach could potentially be extended to other disease states and immunological phenotypes. An association between a missense DCLRE1C variant and V-gene and J-gene trimming of TCR beta chains was found in a later genetic analysis and replicated in an independent cohort. A further reported finding was that TCR beta sequences accurately predicted the HLA-A and HLA-B alleles for most subjects in the first cohort. A group of highly shared sequence variants was considered likely to be a technical artifact of the sequencing pipeline. Strong co-occurrence of HLA alleles, especially DR and DQ, made assigning TCR associations to individual alleles difficult. Roughly uniform sequencing depth across donors was assumed in presence/absence analyses, although this assumption may not hold. A later analysis found that most CMV-associated TCR beta chains appeared HLA-restricted, with HLA associations seemingly driven largely by CMV exposure. Because counts were too low, approximately 15 rarely observed V segments, including chromosome 9 orphons, were excluded from the earlier analysis of a few hundred of the donors. In a later analysis, several top co-occurrence clusters were reported to appear linked to parvovirus B19, influenza, CMV and Epstein-Barr virus. Some IMGT-functional V segments, including TRBV6-2 and TRBV6-3, could not be distinguished by the 87-base-pair reads and were therefore excluded. In a later analysis, the rate of TCR association differed among HLA loci, with DRB1 alleles having the most associated TCRs and HLA-C alleles having the fewest. The classifier was reported to diagnose cytomegalovirus status with high specificity and sensitivity in both the original cohort and the validation cohort. Three of the identified cytomegalovirus-associated TCR beta chains were confirmed in vitro to be specific for cytomegalovirus antigens. A later analysis found that HLA-associated TCR beta chains were more clonally expanded and had lower generation probabilities than equally common non-associated chains. Specific HLA alleles were associated with 16,951 TCR beta sequences at a false discovery rate of 0.05 in a later analysis. A later genetic analysis reported fewer N-insertions in productive TCRs among donors in an Asian-associated ancestry cluster than the roughly 700-donor mean. Immune exposure information for the cohort was limited to CMV serostatus. Broadly in line with IMGT annotations, most TCR beta V segments showed up in productive rearrangements about 87% or about 30% of the time in an earlier analysis of around 600 of the donors. Across donors, most TCR sequences were observed very rarely, whereas some public TCRs were present in many individuals.

The library was generated by the immunoSEQ multiplex PCR assay. For the multiplex PCR, a mixture combining 60 forward primers for TCR Vbeta segments and 13 reverse primers for TCR Jbeta segments was used. A multiplex PCR assay on genomic DNA amplified the CDR3 region of rearranged TCR beta genes. Amplified TCR beta libraries were sequenced as 87-base-pair reads on the Illumina HiSeq System. Concerning the study's data processing: Across the 500 to 750 repertoires, a later analysis counted some 80 million unique TCR beta chains, 9.5 million to 13 million of which were shared by at least two donors. To remove PCR and sequencing errors, raw reads were error-corrected and collapsed into unique sequences using a nearest-neighbor algorithm that merged closely related sequences. CDR3 sequences were aligned to IMGT reference sequences to assign V, D and J gene segments. For a sequence to be retained, at least a six-nucleotide match to both a V gene segment and a J gene segment was required. A rearrangement counted as productive if the CDR3 had no stop codons and remained in frame with V and J, and every other rearrangement counted as non-productive. CDR3 was defined according to IMGT convention as the region running from the second conserved V-encoded cysteine to the conserved J-encoded phenylalanine. In an earlier analysis of 500 to 650 of the donors, sequences lacking an unambiguous match to a single V gene segment were excluded. In an earlier analysis of roughly 600 of the donors, a V segment was called functional when productive rearrangements were above 56.7%, and segregating when the standard deviation between donors exceeded 5%. To diagnose cytomegalovirus status from the catalog of TCR beta chain sequences, a statistical classification framework was built. V and J gene assignment, in a later analysis, came from comparing TCR nucleotide sequences with IMGT/GENE-DB human TR gene sequences. A later analysis assigned CDR3 sequences and most-parsimonious VDJ recombination scenarios with the TCRdist pipeline. In a later analysis, each TCR beta chain was defined by its CDR3 amino acid sequence together with its V-gene family, and reads lacking a unique V-gene family were excluded. In a later analysis, a few hundred highly shared, low-generation-probability nucleotide sequences were removed to address suspected cross-contamination and a sequencing artifact. For each public chain, a later analysis derived a clonal expansion index from normalized ranks of inferred template counts within each repertoire. A later analysis computed generation probabilities with a VDJ recombination model fitted to out-of-frame rearrangements, and checked the results against IGoR. A later analysis scored TCR-TCR, TCR-HLA and TCR-CMV co-occurrence with hypergeometric tests, applying a repertoire-size bias correction to TCR pairs. To estimate false discovery rates, a later analysis permuted the HLA or CMV assignments 20 times. A later analysis grouped co-occurring TCRs with DBSCAN, adding TCRdist sequence similarity when clustering within HLA-allele-positive subsets. Repertoires with fewer than 30,000 or more than 120,000 public chains were left out of co-occurrence clustering, as were about five repertoires with anomalous nucleotide sharing. Not all clones reach the TCRdb copy of this immuneACCESS table, which keeps in-frame sequences only. Checked studies attribute under half of the gap to unresolved V genes and leave the rest unexplained. V, J and clone size derive from that table, while D and trimming were established from the DNA sequence. This sample is represented by 150,000 to 200,000 clones; 80% to 90% of them were singletons. The top ten constitute about 0.8% of the sample.

Sequenced sample: PBMCs. The source of this sequence is a woman aged 18-30 years in good health and CMV-seronegative. This sequence uses TRBV5-4 and TRBJ1-5; a tentative D match to TRBD1 spans 6 bases. The CDR3 region reads CASSYGGGSNQPQHF. The DNA is TGTGCCAGCAGCTACGGGGGGGGCAGCAATCAGCCCCAGCATTTT.